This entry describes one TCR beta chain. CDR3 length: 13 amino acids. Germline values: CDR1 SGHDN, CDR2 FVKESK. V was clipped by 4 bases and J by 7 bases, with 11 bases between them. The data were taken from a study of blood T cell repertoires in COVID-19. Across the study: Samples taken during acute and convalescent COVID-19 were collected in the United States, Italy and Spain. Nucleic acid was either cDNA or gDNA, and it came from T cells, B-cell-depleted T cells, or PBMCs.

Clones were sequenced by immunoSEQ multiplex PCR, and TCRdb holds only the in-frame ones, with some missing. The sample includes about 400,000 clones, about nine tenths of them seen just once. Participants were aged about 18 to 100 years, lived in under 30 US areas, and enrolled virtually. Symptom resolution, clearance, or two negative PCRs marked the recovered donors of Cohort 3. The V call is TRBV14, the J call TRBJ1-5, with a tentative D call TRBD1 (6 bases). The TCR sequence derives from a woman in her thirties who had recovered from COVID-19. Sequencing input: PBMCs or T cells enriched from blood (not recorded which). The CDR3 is CASSLTRGQPQHF. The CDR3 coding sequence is TGTGCCAGCAGCCTAACCAGGGGACAGCCCCAGCATTTT.